A selection of T cell receptor beta chains follows, all from one sample in a study of shared clonotypes between healthy human individuals. Assay used: immunoSEQ multiplex PCR; TCRdb lists only in-frame clones, some missing. The sample includes fewer than 650,000 clones, about 82% of them seen just once. Sample: PBMCs. These receptors were taken from a woman aged 40 to 50 in good health. Some clones in this sample may be carry-over from other donors' samples. Both conserved end residues are trimmed from each CDR3.

v_gene: TRBV7-2; CDR3aa: ASSLIQALGTVGELF
v_gene: TRBV6-6; CDR3aa: ASSSVQGAKNIQY
v_gene: TRBV5-1; CDR3aa: ASSEAPGRNNEKLF
v_gene: TRBV7-8; CDR3aa: ASSLEGVWGDTEAF
v_gene: TRBV10-3; CDR3aa: AISGGTGSHEQY
v_gene: TRBV5-4; CDR3aa: ASSLGGSGSVAYEQY
v_gene: TRBV5-1; CDR3aa: ASSLEGGALHGYT
v_gene: TRBV10-3; CDR3aa: AISRTGEAF
v_gene: TRBV28; CDR3aa: ASSTRLAGGSYNEQF
v_gene: TRBV5-1; CDR3aa: ASSLEPASYEQY
v_gene: TRBV4-2; CDR3aa: ASSPRTVQETQY
v_gene: TRBV4-1; CDR3aa: ASSHTSPLNSPLH
v_gene: TRBV19; CDR3aa: ASSMGEETQY
v_gene: TRBV5-4; CDR3aa: ASSATRWSSGNEQF
v_gene: TRBV5-6; CDR3aa: ASSLRAGYSNQPQH
v_gene: TRBV16; CDR3aa: ASSLGQPQH
v_gene: TRBV28; CDR3aa: ASNRFNEKLF
v_gene: TRBV7-6; CDR3aa: ASSLADRGSYEQY
v_gene: TRBV4-1; CDR3aa: ASSHGQSPNTEAF
v_gene: TRBV20-1; CDR3aa: SGEGNQPQH
v_gene: TRBV7-6; CDR3aa: ASSLGQVRTDTQY
v_gene: TRBV27; CDR3aa: ASRLGTDRTDTQY
v_gene: TRBV5-4; CDR3aa: ASSFVSGTAEQY
v_gene: TRBV5-1; CDR3aa: ASSSTGNMNTEAF